This TCR beta chain was sequenced in a study of shared clonotypes between healthy human individuals. CDR1 is SGHTA, CDR2 FQGNSA, per germline. CDR3 size: 16 residues. Unmatched junction bases numbered 9, after V lost 3 bases and J lost 4 bases. Assay: immunoSEQ multiplex PCR; the TCRdb copy retains only in-frame clones and omits some. The profile shows approximately 530,000 clones, 90% to 96% of them singletons. Sequencing was carried out using naive CD4+ T cells sorted from blood. Stated subset: CD45RA+ positively selected. This receptor was taken from a woman younger than 45 in good health. The rearrangement uses TRBV7-2 and TRBJ2-5, with 9 bases fitting TRBD2. Here the CDR3 reads CASSFQGLAGAETQYF. In DNA form, the CDR3 reads TGTGCCAGCAGCTTCCAGGGGTTAGCGGGAGCAGAGACCCAGTACTTC.